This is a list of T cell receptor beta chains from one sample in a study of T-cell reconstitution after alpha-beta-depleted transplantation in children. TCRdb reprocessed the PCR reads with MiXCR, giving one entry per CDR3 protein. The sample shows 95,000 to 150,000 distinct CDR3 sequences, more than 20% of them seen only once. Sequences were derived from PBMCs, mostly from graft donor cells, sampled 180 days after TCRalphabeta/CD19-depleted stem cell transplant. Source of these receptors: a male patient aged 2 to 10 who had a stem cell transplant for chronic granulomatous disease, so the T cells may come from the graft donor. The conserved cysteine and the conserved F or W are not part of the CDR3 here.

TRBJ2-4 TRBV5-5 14 ASSGGLAVAKNIQY
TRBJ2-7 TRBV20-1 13 SAIMGQGVSYEQY
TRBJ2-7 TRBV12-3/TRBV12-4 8 ASGFNEQY
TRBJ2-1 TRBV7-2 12 ASSSWGQYNEQF
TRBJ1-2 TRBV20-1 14 SALAYQGKEDYGYT
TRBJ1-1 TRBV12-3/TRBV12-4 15 ASSSGQATDAHTEAF
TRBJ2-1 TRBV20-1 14 SARTSGSTTYNEQF
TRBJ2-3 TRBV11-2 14 ASSLGPLAARDTQY
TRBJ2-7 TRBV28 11 ASSLLGEVEQY
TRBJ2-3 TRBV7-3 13 ASSLTPHGTDTQY
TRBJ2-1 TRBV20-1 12 SATDRVGYNEQF
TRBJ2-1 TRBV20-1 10 RAEGQHNEQF
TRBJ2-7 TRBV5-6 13 ASSALRGPFYQQY
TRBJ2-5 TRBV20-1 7 SAGETQY
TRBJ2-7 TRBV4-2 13 ASSQDTGGSYEQY
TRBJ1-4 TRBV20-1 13 SARYRDRSNEKLF
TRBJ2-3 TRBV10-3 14 AISDPTGLSTDTQY
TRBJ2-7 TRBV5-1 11 ASSFGAGYEQY
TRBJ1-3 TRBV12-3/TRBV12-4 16 ASSFYFRQGASGNTIY
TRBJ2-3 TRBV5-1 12 ASSRPPSTDTQY
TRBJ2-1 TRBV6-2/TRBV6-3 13 ASSRTSQFRGEQF
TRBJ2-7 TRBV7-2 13 ASRENSGTWYEQY
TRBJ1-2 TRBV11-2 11 ASSLGTGFGYT
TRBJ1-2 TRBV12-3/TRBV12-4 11 ASSLAGPGGYT
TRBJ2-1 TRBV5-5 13 ASSLRLAGWDEQF
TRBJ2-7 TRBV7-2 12 ASSLGQTRYEQY
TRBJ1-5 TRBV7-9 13 ASSPTSGSNQPQH
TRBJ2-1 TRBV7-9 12 ASSARDTLNEQF
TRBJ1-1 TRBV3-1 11 ASSRGRTTEAF
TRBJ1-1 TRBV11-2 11 ASSLGILTEAF
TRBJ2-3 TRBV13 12 ASSGGRGTDTQY
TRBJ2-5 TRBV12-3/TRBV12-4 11 ASSSWGAKTQY
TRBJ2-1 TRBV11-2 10 ASSSGPGKQF
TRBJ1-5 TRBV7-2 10 ASSGGGQPQH
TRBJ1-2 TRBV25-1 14 ASSDLGTDIPYGYT
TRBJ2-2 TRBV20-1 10 SATQGTGELF
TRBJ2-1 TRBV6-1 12 ASRNVPVANEQF
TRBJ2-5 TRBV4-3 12 ASSQVRWQETQY
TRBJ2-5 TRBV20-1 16 SARDGGGQRGYQETQY
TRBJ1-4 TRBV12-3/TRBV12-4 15 ASRTRVSNPTNEKLF
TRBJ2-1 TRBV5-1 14 ASASGVLHSYNEQF
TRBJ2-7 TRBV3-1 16 AISPGLGAFKSSYEQY
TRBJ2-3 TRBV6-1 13 ASSEAFGYGDTQY
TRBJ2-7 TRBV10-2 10 ASMHGFPEQY
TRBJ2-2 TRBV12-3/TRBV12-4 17 ASSPGGREVTSFTGELF
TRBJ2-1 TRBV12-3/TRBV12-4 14 ASSPGGGWGLDEQF
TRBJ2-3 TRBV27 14 ASSLQPPGGADTQY